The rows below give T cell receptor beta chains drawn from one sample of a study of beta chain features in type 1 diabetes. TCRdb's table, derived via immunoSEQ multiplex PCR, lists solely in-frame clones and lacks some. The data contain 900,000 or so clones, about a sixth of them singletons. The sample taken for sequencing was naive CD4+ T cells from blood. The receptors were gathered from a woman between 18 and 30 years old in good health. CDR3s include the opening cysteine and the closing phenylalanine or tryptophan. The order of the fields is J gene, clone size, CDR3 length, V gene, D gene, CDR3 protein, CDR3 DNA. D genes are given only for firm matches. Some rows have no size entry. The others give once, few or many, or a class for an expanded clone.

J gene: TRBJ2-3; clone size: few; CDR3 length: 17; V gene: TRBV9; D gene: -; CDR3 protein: CASSPLALGKGTDTQYF; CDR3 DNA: TGTGCCAGCAGCCCCCTGGCCTTGGGAAAGGGCACAGATACGCAGTATTTT
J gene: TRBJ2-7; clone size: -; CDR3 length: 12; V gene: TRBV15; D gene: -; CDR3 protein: CATSRGPYEQYF; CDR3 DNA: TGTGCCACCAGCAGAGGACCCTACGAGCAGTACTTC
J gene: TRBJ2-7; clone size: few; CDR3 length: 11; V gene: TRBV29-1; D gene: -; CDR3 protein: CSAMRQALQYF; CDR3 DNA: TGCAGCGCGATGCGACAGGCCCTACAATACTTC
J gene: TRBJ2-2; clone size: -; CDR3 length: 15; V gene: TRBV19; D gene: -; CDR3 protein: CASTPYGSVAGELFF; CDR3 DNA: TGTGCCAGTACCCCTTACGGGTCCGTAGCTGGGGAGCTGTTTTTT
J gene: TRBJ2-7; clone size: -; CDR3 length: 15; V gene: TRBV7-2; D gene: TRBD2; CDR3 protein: CASSFFAGASYEQYF; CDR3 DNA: TGTGCCAGCAGCTTTTTCGCGGGAGCAAGTTACGAGCAGTACTTC
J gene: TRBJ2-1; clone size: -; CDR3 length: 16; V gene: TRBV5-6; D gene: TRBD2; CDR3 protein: CASSLLLAGGDNEQFF; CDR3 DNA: TGTGCCAGCAGCCTACTCCTAGCGGGAGGGGACAATGAGCAGTTCTTC
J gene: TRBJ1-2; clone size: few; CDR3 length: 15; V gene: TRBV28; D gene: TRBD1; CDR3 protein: CASSLPQQGVYGYTF; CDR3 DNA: TGTGCCAGCAGCCTCCCCCAACAGGGGGTTTATGGCTACACCTTC
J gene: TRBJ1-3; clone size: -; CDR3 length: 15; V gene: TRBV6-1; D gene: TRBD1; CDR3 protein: CASSQQGGSGNTIYF; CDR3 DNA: TGTGCCAGCAGTCAGCAGGGGGGCTCTGGAAACACCATATATTTT
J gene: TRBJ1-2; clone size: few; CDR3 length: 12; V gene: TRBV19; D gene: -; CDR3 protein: CASSPRSYGYTF; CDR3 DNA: TGTGCCAGTAGCCCCCGGTCCTATGGCTACACCTTC
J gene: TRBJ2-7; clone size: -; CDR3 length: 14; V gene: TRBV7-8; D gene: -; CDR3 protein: CASRQNTGSYEQYF; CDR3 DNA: TGTGCCAGCAGGCAAAATACAGGGTCCTACGAGCAGTACTTC
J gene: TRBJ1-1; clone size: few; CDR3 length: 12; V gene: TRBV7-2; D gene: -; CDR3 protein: CASSLVGRAAFF; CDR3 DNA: TGTGCCAGCAGCTTAGTCGGGAGGGCGGCTTTCTTT
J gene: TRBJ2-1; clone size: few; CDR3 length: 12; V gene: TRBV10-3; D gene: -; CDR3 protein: CAISEKPGGQFF; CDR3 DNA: TGTGCCATCAGTGAGAAGCCCGGTGGGCAGTTCTTC
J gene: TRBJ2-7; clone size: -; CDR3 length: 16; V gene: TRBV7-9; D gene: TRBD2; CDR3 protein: CASSLVGTSGSGEQYF; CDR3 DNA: TGTGCCAGCAGCTTAGTCGGGACTAGCGGGAGTGGCGAGCAGTACTTC
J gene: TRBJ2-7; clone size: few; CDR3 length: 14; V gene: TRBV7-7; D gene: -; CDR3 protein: CASSANPGASEQYF; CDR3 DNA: TGTGCTAGCAGCGCTAACCCCGGGGCCTCCGAGCAGTACTTC
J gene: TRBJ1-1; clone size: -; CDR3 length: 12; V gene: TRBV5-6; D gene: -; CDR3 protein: CASSRRYTEAFF; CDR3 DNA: TGTGCCAGCAGCAGACGGTACACTGAAGCTTTCTTT
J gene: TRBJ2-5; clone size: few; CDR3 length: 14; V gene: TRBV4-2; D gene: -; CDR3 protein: CASSHYTGRETQYF; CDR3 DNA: TGTGCCAGCAGCCATTATACGGGGCGGGAGACCCAGTACTTC
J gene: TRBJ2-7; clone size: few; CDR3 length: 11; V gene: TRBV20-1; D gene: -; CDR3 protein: CSAERGNEQYF; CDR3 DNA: TGCAGTGCTGAAAGGGGGAACGAGCAGTACTTC